The entry below gives a single T cell receptor beta chain sequence along with its context. The data derive from a study of OX40 agonist ivuxolimab in advanced cancers. V lost 6 bases to trimming and J lost 2 bases, with 11 bases between them. The CDR3 runs 13 residues. Germline CDR1 is MDHEN and CDR2 is SYDVKM. The data were produced by immunoSEQ multiplex PCR, yet TCRdb's version contains in-frame clones alone and is incomplete. The data hold roughly 60,000 clones, with around 83% observed a single time. V usage is TRBV28 and J usage is TRBJ2-7; the D gene is possibly TRBD2 (6 bases). The TCR sequence derives from an adult with an advanced solid tumor such as melanoma, head and neck, liver or kidney cancer. The sequencing here drew on CD4+ or CD8+ T cells sorted from blood, taken in a trial of the OX40 agonist ivuxolimab. The CDR3 nucleotides read TGTGCCAGCAGGGGGGGAGCCCCCTACGAGCAGTACTTC. Its translation is CASRGGAPYEQYF. The complete variable domain, with remaining parts taken from reference TRBV28 and TRBJ2-7, reads DVKVTQSSRYLVKRTGEKVFLECVQDMDHENMFWYRQDPGLGLRLIYFSYDVKMKEKGDIPEGYSVSREKKERFSLILESASTNQTSMYLCASRGGAPYEQYFGPGTRLTVT.